Each of the 10 T cell receptor beta chains below was sequenced from the same sample in a study of cytomegalovirus exposure and HLA in healthy donors (dated by TCRdb to about 2017). Library method: the immunoSEQ multiplex PCR assay. For the multiplex PCR, a mixture combining 60 forward primers for TCR Vbeta segments and 13 reverse primers for TCR Jbeta segments was used. Held by TCRdb, this immuneACCESS table contains in-frame sequences only and omits some clones. Under half of the omission traces to an unresolved V gene where checked; the cause of the rest is unknown. The sample data list 200,000 to 250,000 clones, and approximately 82% of these were observed just once. Of the sample, about 7.5% falls within the top ten clones. Sequenced input: PBMCs. Source of these receptors: a woman aged 60-75 years in good health and CMV-seropositive.

The chain carries TRBV21-1 and TRBJ1-2. TRBV21-1 is a pseudogene locus. The CDR3 spans 16 residues. The CDR3 nucleotides read TGTGCCAGCAGCGAGGAAGGGGGGGCATTCGACTATGGCTACACCTTC. Its protein is CASSEEGGAFDYGYTF.

This chain joins TRBV28 and TRBJ2-3; 8 bases are shared with TRBD2. V gave up 8 bases and J gave up 3 bases; unmatched junction bases: 7. Germline loops: CDR1 MDHEN, CDR2 SYDVKM. The CDR3 is 14 residues long. This CDR3 is CASLPLAGTDTQYF. The DNA of the CDR3 is TGTGCCAGCCTTCCCTTAGCGGGAACAGATACGCAGTATTTT.

About this clone itself: One junction end disagrees with the germline gene, perhaps due to a read error. The rearrangement uses TRBV7-9 and TRBJ1-1, with D unresolved. The germline V gene encodes CDR1 SEHNR and CDR2 FQNEAQ (reference sequence). The CDR3 consists of 12 residues. The CDR3 DNA reads TGTTCCAGCAGCTTGGCGAACACTGAAGCTTTCTTT. This gives the protein CSSSLANTEAFF.

V and J are TRBV6-1 and TRBJ1-5, with TRBD1 as a possible D gene (5 bases). The V gene lost 8 bases and the J gene lost 2 bases, with 10 bases spanning the gap. Germline lookup yields CDR1 MNHNS and CDR2 SASEGT. The CDR3 length is 13 residues. The DNA of the CDR3 is TGTGCCAGCCAGCAGGGCGGCAATCAGCCCCAGCATTTT. Its protein product is CASQQGGNQPQHF.

The chain carries TRBV9 and TRBJ2-7, with 7 bases lining up with TRBD2. The CDR3 has 16 residues. The ends lost 2 bases at V and 5 bases at J; junction bases unmatched: 13. Germline CDR1 is SGDLS and CDR2 is YYNGEE. As DNA, the CDR3 is TGTGCCAGCAGCGTTTGGGAGGGAGGCCCCTCGGACGAGCAGTACTTC. Its protein is CASSVWEGGPSDEQYF.

This chain links TRBV7-6 with TRBJ2-7; TRBD2 aligns across 7 bases. CDR3 length: 13 residues. With V trimmed by 5 bases and J by 1 base, 2 bases remained unmatched. CDR1 SGHVS and CDR2 FNYEAQ come from the germline V gene. The CDR3 here is CASSPGLSYEQYF. The DNA of the CDR3 is TGTGCCAGCAGCCCGGGACTATCCTACGAGCAGTACTTC.

The V call is TRBV7-9, the J call TRBJ2-3, with a weak D call TRBD2 (6 bases). This CDR3 is built from 14 residues. Germline assignment: CDR1 SEHNR and CDR2 FQNEAQ (reference sequence). V shed 5 bases and J shed 2 bases, with 11 bases lying between them. The CDR3 protein is CASSPRDFTDTQYF. In DNA, the CDR3 is TGTGCCAGCAGCCCCCGGGACTTCACAGATACGCAGTATTTT.

This chain joins TRBV5-1 and TRBJ2-5; TRBD1 agrees at 7 bases. Germline V gene sequence: CDR1 SGHRS, CDR2 YFSETQ. The CDR3 is 14 amino acids. The junction had 3 bases not matched to a gene; V was cut back by 0 bases and J by 4 bases. The CDR3 coding sequence is TGCGCCAGCAGCTTGGGGCCAGGGGGAGAGACCCAGTACTTC. It codes for CASSLGPGGETQYF.

This clone has just a few counts. Sequence at one end of the junction differs from germline and may be a read error. V gene TRBV7-9 combines with J gene TRBJ1-3; D may be TRBD1 (5 bases). Germline-derived CDR1 and CDR2 are SEHNR and FQNEAQ (reference sequence). This CDR3 is built from 16 residues. CDR3 region: CSSSSSGGGTGNTIYF. Written as DNA, the CDR3 is TGTTCCAGCAGCTCCTCGGGGGGGGGAACGGGAAACACCATATATTTT.

V and J are TRBV5-6 and TRBJ2-5; 10 bases map to TRBD1. This CDR3 comprises 15 residues. Germline CDR1 is SGHDT and CDR2 is YYEEEE. With V trimmed by 2 bases and J by 7 bases, 8 bases remained unmatched. In nucleotides, the CDR3 is TGTGCCAGCAGCTTAAGACAGGGGGCAAGGGGGACCCAGTACTTC. Translation gives CASSLRQGARGTQYF.